These T cell receptor beta chains were read from a single sample in a study of T cell responses to AZD1222 COVID-19 vaccine. Sequenced by immunoSEQ multiplex PCR; TCRdb stores in-frame clones only, minus some. The repertoire holds 160,000 or so clones, with around nine tenths as singletons. Sequencing was performed on peripheral blood, taken on day 0 of AZD1222 vaccination. These receptors were obtained from an adult in good health. The CDR3 runs from the conserved cysteine through the conserved F or W. The D gene is left open where the match is weak. Size values are once, few and many counts, or a class for expanded clones, and some rows have none.

-	TRBV12-3/TRBV12-4	-	TRBJ1-2	CASSFLYGGYTF	TGTGCCAGCAGTTTTCTCTACGGTGGCTACACCTTC
-	TRBV19	few	TRBJ1-6	CASSPPGQRYNSPLHF	TGTGCCAGTAGTCCTCCGGGACAAAGATATAATTCACCCCTCCACTTT
-	TRBV24-1	-	TRBJ1-4	CATRGEGDEKLFF	TGTGCCACTCGGGGAGAGGGCGATGAAAAACTGTTTTTT
-	TRBV27	-	TRBJ2-2	CASGLESARTGELFF	TGTGCCAGCGGACTCGAATCTGCGAGGACCGGGGAGCTGTTTTTT
-	TRBV11-2	-	TRBJ2-7	CASSQGGRWGGPGEQYF	TGTGCCAGCAGCCAAGGGGGGAGATGGGGAGGGCCTGGCGAGCAGTACTTC
TRBD2	TRBV7-6	-	TRBJ2-1	CASSLVWGGLALNEQFF	TGTGCCAGCAGCTTAGTATGGGGGGGACTAGCGCTGAATGAGCAGTTCTTC
TRBD2	TRBV13	-	TRBJ2-3	CASSGLAVNTDTQYF	TGTGCCAGCAGCGGTCTAGCGGTTAACACAGATACGCAGTATTTT
-	TRBV19	-	TRBJ1-3	CASRSYREIESGNTIYF	TGTGCCAGTAGGAGCTACAGGGAAATAGAATCCGGAAACACCATATATTTT
-	TRBV4-1	-	TRBJ1-5	CASSQAPNQPQHF	TGCGCCAGCAGCCAAGCCCCAAATCAGCCCCAGCATTTT
-	TRBV7-6	-	TRBJ2-2	CASSHGEVTGELFF	TGTGCCAGCAGCCATGGAGAGGTCACCGGGGAGCTGTTTTTT
TRBD2	TRBV7-9	once	TRBJ2-5	CASSPRSSGRGSQETQYF	TGTGCCAGCAGCCCCCGGTCTAGCGGGAGAGGGAGCCAAGAGACCCAGTACTTC
TRBD2	TRBV5-8	-	TRBJ2-1	CASSLGVTSGSGSYNEQFF	TGTGCCAGCAGCTTGGGGGTGACTAGCGGGAGCGGATCCTACAATGAGCAGTTCTTC
-	TRBV7-9	-	TRBJ1-2	CASSLASGARGYTF	TGTGCCAGCAGCTTAGCCTCTGGGGCCCGAGGCTACACCTTC
-	TRBV6-1	-	TRBJ2-7	CASSVANTYEQYF	TGTGCCAGCAGTGTAGCGAACACCTACGAGCAGTACTTC
TRBD1	TRBV2	-	TRBJ2-5	CASSEWGRGLETQYF	TGTGCCAGCAGTGAATGGGGAAGGGGGCTAGAGACCCAGTACTTC
-	TRBV5-1	-	TRBJ1-5	CASSLAGWQPQHF	TGCGCCAGCAGCTTGGCGGGTTGGCAGCCCCAGCATTTT
-	TRBV7-2	-	TRBJ1-3	CASSLGLTGPDF	TGTGCCAGCAGCTTAGGTCTGACAGGCCCAGATTTT
-	TRBV11-2	once	TRBJ2-7	CASSSMETSYEQYF	TGTGCCAGCAGCTCAATGGAAACCTCCTACGAGCAGTACTTC
TRBD2	TRBV14	-	TRBJ2-7	CASSQGLAGLYEQYF	TGTGCCAGCAGCCAAGGACTAGCGGGGCTCTACGAGCAGTACTTC
-	TRBV24-1	-	TRBJ2-1	CATSDSGIGPSGVYNEQFF	TGTGCCACCAGTGATTCAGGGATCGGTCCCTCGGGCGTATACAATGAGCAGTTCTTC
TRBD1	TRBV5-1	-	TRBJ1-2	CASSSGTGVYGYTF	TGCGCCAGCAGCTCCGGGACAGGGGTCTATGGCTACACCTTC
TRBD2	TRBV27	-	TRBJ2-1	CASSWVGAGGDNEQFF	TGTGCCAGCAGTTGGGTAGGAGCGGGAGGCGACAATGAGCAGTTCTTC
TRBD2	TRBV7-9	-	TRBJ2-1	CASSPPWAGVGNEQFF	TGTGCCAGCAGCCCTCCCTGGGCGGGAGTGGGCAATGAGCAGTTCTTC
TRBD1	TRBV4-2	-	TRBJ1-1	CASSPGQGNTEAFF	TGTGCCAGCAGCCCCGGACAGGGGAACACTGAAGCTTTCTTT
-	TRBV5-1	once	TRBJ1-1	CASSFETANTEAFF	TGCGCCAGCAGCTTTGAGACAGCGAACACTGAAGCTTTCTTT
TRBD2	TRBV7-2	-	TRBJ2-2	CASTLWGRASGELFF	TGTGCCAGCACCTTATGGGGGAGGGCCTCCGGGGAGCTGTTTTTT
TRBD2	TRBV5-8	once	TRBJ2-1	CASSSPQREAQQFF	TGTGCCAGCAGCTCCCCGCAGCGGGAGGCCCAGCAGTTCTTC
-	TRBV6-5	-	TRBJ1-2	CASSYLGRDSYGYTF	TGTGCCAGCAGTTACTTGGGCAGAGATTCCTATGGCTACACCTTC
-	TRBV29-1	-	TRBJ1-3	CSVGKTGSGNTIYF	TGCAGCGTCGGAAAGACAGGCTCTGGAAACACCATATATTTT
TRBD1	TRBV7-9	-	TRBJ1-3	CASSFADRGYGNTIYF	TGTGCCAGCAGCTTCGCTGACAGGGGGTATGGAAACACCATATATTTT
TRBD1	TRBV11-3	few	TRBJ2-2	CASSPDRGDTGELFF	TGTGCCAGCAGCCCTGACAGGGGAGACACCGGGGAGCTGTTTTTT
TRBD1	TRBV12-3/TRBV12-4	once	TRBJ1-2	CASSRTGYGYTF	TGTGCCAGCAGTCGGACAGGCTATGGCTACACCTTC
-	TRBV5-4	few	TRBJ2-1	CASSLAEAREQFF	TGTGCCAGCAGCCTCGCCGAGGCCCGAGAGCAGTTCTTC
-	TRBV15	-	TRBJ2-7	CATSRGRGTYEQYF	TGTGCCACCAGCAGGGGGCGAGGGACCTACGAGCAGTACTTC
-	TRBV18	-	TRBJ2-1	CASSLGGRSYNEQFF	TGTGCCAGCTCCCTTGGCGGGCGCTCCTACAATGAGCAGTTCTTC
TRBD1	TRBV7-7	-	TRBJ1-2	CASSLAAGGIYGYTF	TGTGCCAGCAGCTTAGCGGCAGGGGGTATTTATGGCTACACCTTC
TRBD2	TRBV10-3	-	TRBJ2-1	CAISEPRTSSLPDEQFF	TGTGCCATCAGTGAGCCCAGGACTAGCTCCCTTCCGGATGAGCAGTTCTTC
-	TRBV10-2	-	TRBJ2-1	CASSDWRGSYNEQFF	TGCGCCAGCAGTGACTGGCGAGGCTCCTACAATGAGCAGTTCTTC
-	TRBV7-9	-	TRBJ1-6	CASSPITGTRRNSPLHF	TGTGCCAGCAGCCCTATAACAGGAACCCGGCGGAATTCACCCCTCCACTTT
TRBD1	TRBV18	-	TRBJ1-5	CASSPPPTGDGNQPQHF	TGTGCCAGCTCACCACCGCCGACAGGGGACGGTAACCAGCCCCAGCATTTT
-	TRBV12-5	-	TRBJ1-6	CASGNQTSYSYNSPLHF	TGTGCTAGTGGCAATCAAACATCGTACTCCTATAATTCACCCCTCCACTTT
-	TRBV30	-	TRBJ1-4	CAWVPGPGGGKLFF	TGTGCCTGGGTCCCCGGGCCTGGAGGGGGAAAACTGTTTTTT
-	TRBV5-1	-	TRBJ2-1	CASSMTSYNEQFF	TGCGCCAGCAGCATGACTAGCTACAATGAGCAGTTCTTC
-	TRBV5-1	-	TRBJ1-1	CASSLRTTGNTEAFF	TGCGCCAGCAGCTTACGAACGACAGGGAACACTGAAGCTTTCTTT
TRBD1	TRBV30	-	TRBJ2-7	CAWSLRDRGYSEQYF	TGTGCCTGGAGTTTGCGAGACAGGGGGTATAGTGAGCAGTACTTC
-	TRBV7-2	-	TRBJ1-5	CASSPRMGNQPQHF	TGTGCCAGCAGCCCCCGGATGGGCAATCAGCCCCAGCATTTT
-	TRBV4-2	-	TRBJ2-2	CASSQGETGGELFF	TGTGCCAGCAGCCAAGGGGAAACCGGCGGGGAGCTGTTTTTT
-	TRBV27	-	TRBJ2-1	CASSLTKLRFSYNEQFF	TGTGCCAGCAGTCTTACAAAACTTCGCTTCTCCTACAATGAGCAGTTCTTC